The clone carrying this T cell receptor (beta chain) is classed as medium-sized. TCRdb used MiXCR to reprocess the 5' RACE reads, holding one entry per CDR3 protein. The top ten hold 3% to 4% of the sample, which has 7,000 to 9,000 distinct CDR3 sequences, more than 15% seen once. This CDR3 is built from 16 residues. V was clipped by 0 bases and J by 0 bases, with 14 bases between them. In germline, CDR1 is DFQATT, CDR2 SNEGSKA (reference sequence). The source is a female donor with breast cancer. Input material: memory CD4+ T cells sorted from blood. Subset described: memory CD4+ T cells, CD4+CD45RO+CD25-. The chain uses TRBV20-1 and TRBJ1-2, with D maybe TRBD1 (5 bases). This chain's CDR3 is CSARDGGNSANYGYTF. DNA for the CDR3: TGCAGTGCTAGAGATGGGGGGAACAGTGCTAACTATGGCTACACCTTC.